This T cell receptor beta chain was captured in a study of T-cell reconstitution after alpha-beta-depleted transplantation in children. Unique molecular identifiers tagged the TCRbeta library. TCRdb ran MiXCR on the PCR reads and lists one entry per CDR3 protein. The sample holds roughly 500,000 distinct CDR3 sequences, 8% to 11% seen once. This clonotype was counted between two and nine times. Antigen: not known. Findings and limits, study-wide: Among T cells one year after transplant, newly produced cells accounted for most counts and diversity. Expanded clones from the graft, numbering several hundred, reportedly supplied alpha-beta T cells about two months after transplant. Elevated TCRbeta diversity at day 60 was traced, in some patients, to surviving recipient T cells and thymic progenitors.

Germline CDR1 reads LGHNA; CDR2 reads YSLEER. V lost 3 bases, J lost 3 bases, and 12 bases lay in between. This CDR3 has 14 residues. This clonotype originated in a child aged 2 to 10 with inherited bone marrow failure, due to receive a stem cell transplant. The V and J genes are TRBV4-3 and TRBJ2-7; D possibly corresponds to TRBD2 (6 bases). Sequencing was performed on PBMCs, taken before TCRalphabeta/CD19-depleted stem cell transplant. The CDR3 spells CASSQAGLDYEQYF. Here the CDR3 DNA reads TGCGCCAGCAGCCAGGCGGGACTTGACTACGAGCAGTACTTC.